The rows below give T cell receptor beta chains drawn from one sample of a study of regulatory T cells in long-lasting Graves disease. TCRdb called the multiplex PCR reads again in MiXCR, with one record for every CDR3 protein. Among about 330,000 distinct CDR3 sequences listed, about 16% were seen once. These data were likewise used in another study, on T cells in Graves' hyperthyroidism and ophthalmopathy.

The sequencing used peripheral blood mononuclear cells (PBMCs), collected at new diagnosis, from a patient treated with antithyroid drugs. All receptors derive from a woman aged 18-30 years with Graves disease. Each CDR3 is given with its conserved first and last residue. A D gene is named only where the DNA matches it firmly. Clone size is given for some rows only: seen once, a few or many times, or a class if the clone is expanded.

abundance	v_gene	d_gene	len	j_gene	CDR3aa	CDR3nt
many	TRBV5-5	.	13	TRBJ2-7	CASSLDTGYEQYF	TGTGCCAGCAGCTTGGATACCGGCTACGAGCAGTACTTC
many	TRBV30	.	13	TRBJ2-7	CAWSRTGSYEQYF	TGTGCCTGGAGTCGTACCGGGTCGTACGAGCAGTACTTC
.	TRBV12-3/TRBV12-4	TRBD1	14	TRBJ1-5	CASRIQGEYQPQHF	TGTGCCAGCAGAATACAGGGGGAGTATCAGCCCCAGCATTTT
few	TRBV19	.	16	TRBJ2-7	CASSPLSGQSSYEQYF	TGTGCCAGTAGTCCCCTGAGCGGGCAGAGCTCCTACGAGCAGTACTTC
many	TRBV28	.	15	TRBJ1-1	CASSLFGRGHTEAFF	TGTGCCAGCAGTTTATTCGGCAGGGGACACACTGAAGCTTTCTTT
.	TRBV24-1	.	15	TRBJ2-2	CATTGPGRLTGELFF	TGTGCCACTACAGGGCCGGGGCGGCTCACCGGGGAGCTGTTTTTT
.	TRBV6-2/TRBV6-3	TRBD1	15	TRBJ1-6	CASSYDRVGNSPLHF	TGTGCCAGCAGTTACGACAGGGTCGGTAATTCACCCCTCCACTTT
many	TRBV20-1	.	14	TRBJ1-4	CSARDVVGYEKLFF	TGCAGTGCTAGAGATGTCGTAGGGTACGAAAAACTGTTTTTT
few	TRBV20-1	.	14	TRBJ1-2	CSASSGKGGYGYTF	TGCAGTGCTAGCTCAGGGAAGGGCGGCTATGGCTACACCTTC
.	TRBV5-1	.	13	TRBJ1-1	CASSEDSYTEAFF	TGCGCCAGCAGCGAGGACAGTTACACTGAAGCTTTCTTT
many	TRBV20-1	TRBD2	17	TRBJ2-3	CSAVKTTSGANTDTQYF	TGCAGTGCTGTGAAAACCACTAGCGGGGCCAACACAGATACGCAGTATTTT
few	TRBV20-1	TRBD1	13	TRBJ2-5	CSAGTGGGETQYF	TGCAGTGCTGGTACAGGGGGCGGGGAGACCCAGTACTTC
.	TRBV7-9	.	13	TRBJ1-2	CASNAKPGLGWTF	TGTGCTAGCAACGCTAAACCGGGACTCGGATGGACCTTC
.	TRBV5-6	TRBD2	18	TRBJ2-2	CASSYTGLAGSFTGELFF	TGTGCCAGCAGCTACACGGGACTAGCGGGATCGTTTACCGGGGAGCTGTTTTTT
many	TRBV3-1	TRBD1	14	TRBJ2-3	CASSQLRGPDTQYF	TGTGCCAGCAGCCAACTCAGGGGGCCAGATACGCAGTATTTT
few	TRBV29-1	.	15	TRBJ2-5	CSVEENREGQETQYF	TGCAGCGTTGAAGAAAACAGAGAGGGGCAAGAGACCCAGTACTTC
many	TRBV28	TRBD2	15	TRBJ2-7	CASSSRAGGSYEQYF	TGTGCCAGCAGTTCTCGAGCGGGAGGGTCCTACGAGCAGTACTTC
.	TRBV10-3	.	17	TRBJ2-2	CATSEKVAGQGTGELFF	TGTGCCACCTCAGAAAAAGTCGCAGGGCAGGGCACCGGGGAGCTGTTTTTT
many	TRBV12-3/TRBV12-4	TRBD2	16	TRBJ2-1	CASSLRLAGSYNEQFF	TGTGCCAGCAGTTTAAGGCTAGCGGGCTCCTACAATGAGCAGTTCTTC
many	TRBV4-1	TRBD1	17	TRBJ1-1	CASSGDRGRPMNTEAFF	TGCGCCAGCAGCGGTGACAGGGGGCGGCCCATGAACACTGAAGCTTTCTTT
.	TRBV20-1	.	15	TRBJ2-7	CSARIWGAVLYEQYF	TGCAGTGCTAGGATCTGGGGGGCGGTGCTCTACGAGCAGTACTTC
many	TRBV10-3	.	14	TRBJ1-1	CASAGGGPTYEAFF	TGTGCCTCCGCGGGGGGAGGACCTACCTACGAAGCTTTCTTT
.	TRBV10-3	TRBD2	15	TRBJ2-1	CAIRTTGGPANEQFF	TGTGCCATCAGAACTACGGGAGGGCCGGCCAATGAGCAGTTCTTC
.	TRBV5-4	TRBD1	16	TRBJ1-2	CASTPEWGQPLSGYTF	TGTGCCAGCACCCCCGAGTGGGGACAGCCGTTATCTGGCTACACCTTC
.	TRBV24-1	TRBD1	11	TRBJ2-5	CATSHRGFQYF	TGTGCCACCAGTCACAGGGGTTTCCAGTACTTC
.	TRBV19	TRBD1	15	TRBJ2-5	CASSMLGGVEETQYF	TGTGCCAGTAGTATGTTAGGGGGCGTTGAGGAGACCCAGTACTTC
many	TRBV20-1	TRBD1	15	TRBJ2-1	CSARAGQGGYNEQFF	TGCAGTGCTAGGGCGGGACAGGGGGGATACAATGAGCAGTTCTTC
few	TRBV6-1	TRBD1	14	TRBJ2-2	CASRGTGLTGELFF	TGTGCCAGCAGAGGGACAGGGCTCACCGGGGAGCTGTTTTTT
many	TRBV7-9	.	17	TRBJ1-1	CASSLWVGQEKNTEAFF	TGTGCCAGCAGCCTGTGGGTCGGGCAGGAGAAGAACACTGAAGCTTTCTTT
.	TRBV7-6	.	16	TRBJ2-1	CASSLVSGRGYNEQFF	TGTGCCAGCAGCTTAGTTTCAGGTAGAGGCTACAATGAGCAGTTCTTC
few	TRBV29-1	.	13	TRBJ1-1	CSVCEGVMAEAFF	TGCAGCGTTTGTGAGGGAGTTATGGCTGAAGCTTTCTTT
many	TRBV2	.	14	TRBJ2-7	CASSDSLGAYEQYF	TGTGCCAGCAGTGATAGCCTGGGCGCCTACGAGCAGTACTTC